This T cell receptor beta chain was identified in a study of blood T cell repertoires in COVID-19. Study in general: Collection of acute and convalescent COVID-19 samples took place in the United States, Italy and Spain.

Cohort allocation depended upon clinical history that participants reported. Cohort 3 donors were reported recovered after two negative PCRs, clearance, or symptom resolution. Some clones are missing from TCRdb's copy, which holds only in-frame ones; the method was immunoSEQ multiplex PCR. The sample records 200,000 to 250,000 clones, 85% being singletons. This CDR3 region has 15 residues. The germline V and J ends were trimmed by 3 bases and 7 bases, with 16 bases remaining between them. Germline lookup yields CDR1 MNHEY and CDR2 SMNVEV (reference sequence). The sequence was obtained from a man aged 35 to 55 who had recovered from COVID-19. Sequencing was done on a sample of PBMCs or T cells enriched from blood (not recorded which). The chain links TRBV27 to TRBJ1-5; D is unresolved. The CDR3 coding sequence is TGTGCCAGCAGTTTTTCTCGCCTACCCACCCAGCCCCAGCATTTT. Protein product: CASSFSRLPTQPQHF.